The 6 T cell receptor beta chains presented below share a single source sample, sequenced in a study of regulatory T cells in long-lasting Graves disease. Time point given: newly diagnosed GD, antithyroid drugs for less than 3 months. Isolated PBMC RNA provided the starting material for the TCR library. Sequencing libraries for TCR beta were prepared with iRepertoire HTBI primers and Arm-PCR of CDR3 regions. TCRdb re-called the multiplex PCR reads through MiXCR, storing one row per CDR3 protein. The data contain over 450,000 distinct CDR3 sequences, 12% of them singletons. The data were also submitted as part of a second study, on T cells in Graves' hyperthyroidism and ophthalmopathy.

The source material was peripheral blood mononuclear cells (PBMCs), sampled at new diagnosis, from a patient treated with antithyroid drugs. These receptor sequences come from a woman in her thirties with Graves disease.

This clonotype was recorded at least ten times. This chain uses TRBV18 with TRBJ2-7; maybe TRBD1 (5 bases). V dropped 1 base and J dropped 6 bases, with 10 bases sitting between them. The CDR3 sequence is 13 residues long. Germline V lookup: CDR1 KGHSH, CDR2 LQKENI. The CDR3 DNA follows: TGTGCCAGCTCACCACTAGGACACTCCGAGCAGTACTTC. Amino acid sequence: CASSPLGHSEQYF.

This clonotype was seen ten or more times. This chain links TRBV3-1 with TRBJ2-5, with D unclear. Trimming pared 4 bases from V and 4 bases from J, leaving 13 bases between. This CDR3 spans 14 amino acids. The germline V gene encodes CDR1 LGHDT and CDR2 YNNKEL (reference sequence). The CDR3 bases are TGTGCCAGCAGCCTAAATCATCCGGGAGAGACCCAGTACTTC. This sequence encodes CASSLNHPGETQYF.

This clonotype was seen ten or more times. The rearrangement links TRBV6-1 to TRBJ2-7, with unresolved D. Germline CDR1 reads MNHNS; CDR2 reads SASEGT. The CDR3 length is 16 residues. Trimming took 8 bases from V and 2 from J, leaving 22 bases between them. The CDR3, as DNA: TGTGCCAGCGTCCTTAAGGAAGGTCAAGGGACCTACGAGCAGTACTTC. It translates to CASVLKEGQGTYEQYF.

This clonotype was counted ten times or more. V is TRBV20-1 and J is TRBJ1-1, with TRBD1 matching 8 bases. CDR1 is DFQATT and CDR2 is SNEGSKA in the germline V gene (reference sequence). V gave up 6 bases and J gave up 3 bases; unmatched junction bases: 15. This CDR3 is built from 16 residues. The CDR3 protein is CSAQTGTGRTYTEAFF. CDR3 coding DNA: TGCAGTGCCCAGACCGGGACAGGCCGGACCTACACTGAAGCTTTCTTT.

The chain recombines TRBV4-1 with TRBJ2-3; D may be TRBD2 (5 bases). Germline CDR1 is MGHRA and CDR2 is YSYEKL. The CDR3 is 15 residues long. The germline V and J ends were trimmed by 2 bases and 2 bases, with 11 bases remaining between them. The CDR3 nucleotides read TGCGCCAGCAGCCAATTTAGCGCAAACACAGATACGCAGTATTTT. Amino acid sequence: CASSQFSANTDTQYF.

This clonotype was seen repeatedly, ten times or more. The chain joins TRBV5-1 to TRBJ2-3, with 13 bases fitting TRBD2. The CDR3 has 17 residues. The germline CDR1 and CDR2 sequences are SGHRS and YFSETQ. Trimming took 5 bases from V and 4 from J; bases not matched to a gene: 10. CDR3: CASSSWTSGSFADTQYF. CDR3 in DNA: TGCGCCAGCAGTTCCTGGACTAGCGGGAGTTTCGCAGATACGCAGTATTTT. The variable domain in full, completed from reference TRBV5-1 and TRBJ2-3, reads KAGVTQTPRYLIKTRGQQVTLSCSPISGHRSVSWYQQTPGQGLQFLFEYFSETQRNKGNFPGRFSGRQFSNSRSEMNVSTLELGDSALYLCASSSWTSGSFADTQYFGPGTRLTVL.